A selection of T cell receptor beta chains follows, all from one sample in a study of cytomegalovirus exposure and HLA in healthy donors. Data came from immunoSEQ multiplex PCR; TCRdb stores just in-frame clones and leaves some out. The sample records 55,000 to 65,000 clones, 83% being singletons. Source material: PBMCs. The receptor set was obtained from a human donor in good health. Each CDR3 is given with its conserved first and last residue. D genes are given only for firm matches. The size of a clone is reported for some rows only, either as once, few or many, or as a class for expanded clones.

-	15	TRBJ2-3	-	TRBV7-2	CASSFVVTGTDTQYF	TGTGCCAGCAGCTTCGTGGTTACGGGCACAGATACGCAGTATTTT
-	16	TRBJ1-2	-	TRBV9	CASSSAVGPPRYGYTF	TGTGCCAGCAGCTCAGCCGTGGGCCCACCCCGCTATGGCTACACCTTC
-	11	TRBJ2-7	once	TRBV20-1	CSGGKDYEQYF	TGCAGTGGCGGGAAAGACTACGAGCAGTACTTC
-	14	TRBJ2-5	few	TRBV5-5	CASSFVAAEETQYF	TGTGCCAGCAGCTTCGTAGCGGCCGAAGAGACCCAGTACTTC
-	14	TRBJ2-7	-	TRBV19	CASSPTDTGDEQYF	TGTGCCAGTAGTCCGACAGACACTGGGGACGAGCAGTACTTC
TRBD1	16	TRBJ1-2	-	TRBV6-5	CASSYNAPFDRDGYTF	TGTGCCAGCAGTTATAACGCTCCCTTTGACAGGGATGGCTACACCTTC
-	16	TRBJ2-7	-	TRBV7-3	CASSFKVQGNSYEQYF	TGTGCCAGCAGCTTCAAGGTCCAGGGGAACTCCTACGAGCAGTACTTC
TRBD2	15	TRBJ2-1	-	TRBV7-9	CASSRLAGLYNEQFF	TGTGCCAGCAGCCGTCTAGCGGGGTTATACAATGAGCAGTTCTTC
-	16	TRBJ2-2	-	TRBV7-8	CASTLVRGFNTGELFF	TGTGCCAGCACCCTAGTTAGGGGCTTCAACACCGGGGAGCTGTTTTTT
TRBD2	15	TRBJ2-3	-	TRBV15	CATSSGTSVADTQYF	TGTGCCACCAGCAGTGGGACTAGCGTTGCAGATACGCAGTATTTT
-	15	TRBJ1-2	-	TRBV27	CASSMSGGSNYGYTF	TGTGCCAGCAGTATGAGTGGAGGGAGTAACTATGGCTACACCTTC
-	11	TRBJ1-3	-	TRBV19	CASRDIGTIYF	TGTGCCAGCCGGGACATCGGCACCATATATTTT
-	13	TRBJ2-7	-	TRBV7-2	CASSLVSEYEQYF	TGTGCCAGCAGCTTAGTTTCCGAGTACGAGCAGTACTTC
TRBD1	13	TRBJ1-1	few	TRBV18	CASSEAGGTEAFF	TGTGCCAGCTCAGAGGCAGGGGGCACTGAAGCTTTCTTT
-	14	TRBJ2-1	-	TRBV9	CASSVLSSYNEQFF	TGTGCCAGCAGCGTACTGAGCTCCTACAATGAGCAGTTCTTC
-	16	TRBJ1-2	-	TRBV4-3	CASSHGTTGKGYGYTF	TGCGCCAGCAGCCATGGTACTACAGGGAAAGGCTATGGCTACACCTTC
-	17	TRBJ1-6	-	TRBV5-3	CARSLWGPGRGNSPLHF	TGTGCCAGAAGCTTGTGGGGGCCAGGCCGGGGTAATTCACCCCTCCACTTT
TRBD1	15	TRBJ2-1	-	TRBV9	CASSEPGQSSRRQFF	TGTGCCAGCAGCGAACCGGGACAGTCTTCCCGGCGGCAGTTCTTC
-	14	TRBJ2-5	-	TRBV5-1	CASSSGGGQETQYF	TGCGCCAGCAGCTCGGGCGGCGGGCAAGAGACCCAGTACTTC
TRBD2	15	TRBJ2-2	-	TRBV28	CASKAPAGDTGELFF	TGTGCCAGCAAGGCCCCAGCGGGGGACACCGGGGAGCTGTTTTTT
-	14	TRBJ2-1	once	TRBV13	CASSRGRGDNEQFF	TGTGCCAGCAGCCGAGGACGCGGGGACAATGAGCAGTTCTTC
-	16	TRBJ2-1	-	TRBV4-3	CASSQVAGGGMDEQFF	TGCGCCAGCAGCCAAGTGGCGGGTGGTGGGATGGATGAGCAGTTCTTC
TRBD1	14	TRBJ1-1	-	TRBV15	CATSRRQGATEAFF	TGTGCCACCAGCCGAAGACAGGGAGCCACTGAAGCTTTCTTT
-	13	TRBJ2-2	-	TRBV7-2	CASGPVNTGELFF	TGTGCCAGCGGCCCTGTTAACACCGGGGAGCTGTTTTTT
-	18	TRBJ1-1	-	TRBV5-1	CASSLILVGGGGRPEAFF	TGCGCCAGCAGCTTGATTTTGGTGGGGGGGGGTGGGAGACCAGAAGCTTTCTTT
TRBD2	16	TRBJ2-3	-	TRBV19	CASSKISGRITDTQYF	TGTGCCAGTAGCAAGATAAGCGGGAGGATCACAGATACGCAGTATTTT
-	14	TRBJ2-3	-	TRBV2	CAIPRLDGTDTQYF	TGTGCCATCCCGCGGCTAGATGGGACAGATACGCAGTATTTT
-	14	TRBJ1-1	-	TRBV7-9	CASSFYRSNTEAFF	TGTGCCAGCAGCTTCTATAGGAGTAACACTGAAGCTTTCTTT
TRBD2	15	TRBJ2-3	-	TRBV6-5	CASKRAGAPTDTQYF	TGTGCCAGCAAGAGAGCGGGAGCCCCCACAGATACGCAGTATTTT
TRBD2	16	TRBJ2-1	-	TRBV11-2	CASSLERPSGVVAQFF	TGTGCCAGCAGCTTAGAAAGGCCTAGCGGGGTGGTTGCGCAGTTCTTC
-	11	TRBJ2-3	-	TRBV11-2	CASSLRDTQYF	TGTGCCAGCAGTCTTCGAGATACGCAGTATTTT
TRBD2	15	TRBJ2-2	-	TRBV7-2	CASSLAGGYTGELFF	TGTGCCAGCAGCTTAGCGGGGGGGTATACCGGGGAGCTGTTTTTT
-	14	TRBJ1-5	-	TRBV6-5	CASSPRGSNQPQHF	TGTGCCAGCAGCCCCAGGGGTAGCAATCAGCCCCAGCATTTT
TRBD2	12	TRBJ2-3	-	TRBV28	CASRTSGSTQYF	TGTGCCAGCCGGACTAGCGGGAGTACGCAGTATTTT
TRBD1	16	TRBJ2-3	-	TRBV29-1	CSVEGPGTGGIDTQYF	TGCAGCGTTGAAGGGCCCGGGACAGGGGGTATAGATACGCAGTATTTT
-	15	TRBJ1-2	once	TRBV4-3	CASSPEARSDYGYTF	TGCGCCAGCAGCCCGGAGGCCAGATCTGACTATGGCTACACCTTC